One sample yielded the 10 T cell receptor beta chains listed below, sequenced in a study of cytomegalovirus exposure and HLA in healthy donors. In the PCR, 60 Vbeta and 13 Jbeta primers were used. Sequencing used immunoSEQ multiplex PCR; TCRdb keeps in-frame clones, though not all of them. The sample yields 170,000 or so clones, around 75% seen once. Specimen: PBMCs. The receptor set was obtained from a male donor in good health and CMV-seronegative.

V is TRBV7-2 and J is TRBJ2-5; possibly TRBD2 for D (5 bases). There are 16 residues in the CDR3. In germline, CDR1 is SGHTA, CDR2 FQGNSA. The V end lost 5 bases, the J end lost 11 bases, and 27 bases lay between the germline ends. The CDR3 nucleotides read TGTGCCAGCAGCCCCTTCGCAAGGACGGTGTTTGGGGAGCAGTACTTC. Residues: CASSPFARTVFGEQYF.

V gene TRBV6-5 combines with J gene TRBJ1-5; D might be TRBD1 (5 bases). Per germline, CDR1 MNHEY and CDR2 SVGAGI. V was trimmed by 4 bases and J by 7 bases, leaving 11 bases between them. This CDR3 region has 13 residues. CDR3 amino acids: CASSSRELQPQHF. The CDR3 nucleotides read TGTGCCAGCAGTTCCAGGGAATTACAGCCCCAGCATTTT.

The chain recombines TRBV6-6 with TRBJ2-7; tentatively, D is TRBD1 (5 bases). This CDR3 has 14 amino acids. Looked up from germline, CDR1 is MNHNY and CDR2 is SVGAGI (reference sequence). V was clipped by 2 bases and J by 3 bases, with 11 bases between them. The CDR3 DNA reads TGTGCCAGCAGTTACGCGACAGAAAACTACGAGCAGTACTTC. It codes for CASSYATENYEQYF.

The chain has TRBV6-5 and TRBJ2-7; D might be TRBD2 (5 bases). Germline V gene data show CDR1 as MNHEY and CDR2 as SVGAGI. V lost 2 bases and J lost 5, with 13 bases in between. The CDR3 is made up of 14 amino acids. This chain's CDR3 is CASSYTGVGDEQYF. Here the CDR3 DNA reads TGTGCCAGCAGTTACACCGGGGTAGGAGACGAGCAGTACTTC.

The chain uses TRBV7-8 and TRBJ2-6; D not certain. V was shortened by 4 bases and J by 0 bases, with 7 bases between the two germline ends. Germline V gene lookup returns CDR1 SGHVS and CDR2 FQNEAQ. This CDR3 is built from 15 residues. CDR3 region: CASSSPSSGANVLTF. DNA of the CDR3: TGTGCCAGCAGCTCCCCGAGCTCTGGGGCCAACGTCCTGACTTTC.

This clone has just a few counts. This chain links TRBV6-1 with TRBJ2-5; D ambiguous. The V end lost 1 base, the J end lost 7 bases, and 10 bases lay between the germline ends. The CDR3 totals 13 residues. The germline gives CDR1 MNHNS, CDR2 SASEGT. CDR3 DNA: TGTGCCAGCAGTGAAGGGCTCGCCCGGACCCAGTACTTC. This gives the protein CASSEGLARTQYF.

The rearrangement links TRBV6-6 to TRBJ1-2; D is perhaps TRBD1 (6 bases). The ends were cut back, 4 bases at V and 4 bases at J, with 10 bases in the middle. Per the germline V gene, CDR1 is MNHNY and CDR2 is SVGAGI (reference sequence). The CDR3 is 13 amino acids. The CDR3 reads CASSFRGPYGYTF. The CDR3 region has the DNA TGTGCCAGCAGTTTCAGGGGTCCCTATGGCTACACCTTC.

The chain links TRBV5-6 to TRBJ2-7, with D unclear. The V gene's germline CDR1 is SGHDT and CDR2 YYEEEE. CDR3 size: 12 residues. Between the trimmed V and J ends, which lost 5 bases and 7 bases, there was a span of 13 bases. The CDR3 DNA reads TGTGCCAGCAGTTCTACAGTTCAGGAGCAGTACTTC. This codes for CASSSTVQEQYF.

This clone was counted between two and nine times. This sequence joins TRBV2 and TRBJ1-5; the D gene is possibly TRBD1 (5 bases). Trimming removed 10 bases at V and 9 bases at J, with 19 bases between. The CDR3 consists of 13 residues. Germline assignment: CDR1 SNHLY and CDR2 FYNNEI. The CDR3 spells CATRTLAGGPQHF. DNA for the CDR3: TGTGCCACCCGGACGCTGGCGGGGGGGCCCCAGCATTTT.

The V call is TRBV27, the J call TRBJ2-7; tentative D call: TRBD1 (5 bases). Looked up from germline, CDR1 is MNHEY and CDR2 is SMNVEV (reference sequence). V was cut by 3 bases and J by 2 bases, with 17 bases left in between. The CDR3 sequence is 16 residues long. CDR3 in DNA: TGTGCCAGCAGTTTTCTGCCCGCAGGGCACACCTACGAGCAGTACTTC. Residues: CASSFLPAGHTYEQYF.